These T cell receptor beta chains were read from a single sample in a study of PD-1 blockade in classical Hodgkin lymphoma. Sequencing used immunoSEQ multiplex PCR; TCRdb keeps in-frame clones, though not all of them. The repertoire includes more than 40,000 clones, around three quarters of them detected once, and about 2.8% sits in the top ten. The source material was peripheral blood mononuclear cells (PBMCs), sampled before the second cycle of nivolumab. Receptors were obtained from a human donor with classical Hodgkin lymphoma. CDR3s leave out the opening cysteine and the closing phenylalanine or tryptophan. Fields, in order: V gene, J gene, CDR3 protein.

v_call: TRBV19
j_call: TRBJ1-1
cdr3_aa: ASRLSSGDMNTEAF

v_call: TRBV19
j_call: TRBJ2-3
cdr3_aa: ASSLRQGSTDTQY

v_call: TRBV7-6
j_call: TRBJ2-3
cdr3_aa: ASSYRAKLSTDTQY

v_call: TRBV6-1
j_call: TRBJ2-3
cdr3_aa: ASSFPADTQY

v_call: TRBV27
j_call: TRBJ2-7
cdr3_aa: ASSLWQGSYEQY

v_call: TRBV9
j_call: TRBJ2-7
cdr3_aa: ASSGGTGRTYEQY

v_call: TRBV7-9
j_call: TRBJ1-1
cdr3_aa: ASSPSARGTEAF

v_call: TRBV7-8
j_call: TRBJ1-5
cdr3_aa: ASSLAPAANQPQH

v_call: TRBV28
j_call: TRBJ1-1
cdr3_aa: ASSLSSITEAF

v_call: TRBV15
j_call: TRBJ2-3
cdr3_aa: ATSREQASYTDTQY

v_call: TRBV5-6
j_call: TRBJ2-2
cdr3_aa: ASSPIPGQGVGGELF

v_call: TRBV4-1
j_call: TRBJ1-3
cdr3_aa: ASSQGGNTIY

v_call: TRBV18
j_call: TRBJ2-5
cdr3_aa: ASSQTSVETQY

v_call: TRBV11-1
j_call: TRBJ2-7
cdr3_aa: ASSLAPRDEQY